This T cell receptor beta chain comes out of a study of technical replicates of blood from a handful of donors. This clone is a singleton in its sample. Method: immunoSEQ multiplex PCR; TCRdb's copy keeps in-frame clones and lacks some. The table includes about 84,000 clones, around 97% detected once. The V gene's germline CDR1 is SGHVS and CDR2 FNYEAQ. This CDR3 region has 12 residues. The V end lost 5 bases, the J end lost 7 bases, and 12 bases lay between the germline ends. The sequence was collected from a human donor in good health. Sequenced sample: T cells isolated from PBMCs. The chain couples TRBV7-6 to TRBJ2-7; D is unresolved. CDR3 nucleotides: TGTGCCAGCAGCCAAGACCCCAGGGAGCAGTACTTC. It encodes CASSQDPREQYF. The complete variable domain, with remaining parts taken from reference TRBV7-6 and TRBJ2-7, reads GAGVSQSPRYKVTKRGQDVALRCDPISGHVSLYWYRQALGQGPEFLTYFNYEAQQDKSGLPNDRFSAERPEGSISTLTIQRTEQRDSAMYRCASSQDPREQYFGPGTRLTVT.